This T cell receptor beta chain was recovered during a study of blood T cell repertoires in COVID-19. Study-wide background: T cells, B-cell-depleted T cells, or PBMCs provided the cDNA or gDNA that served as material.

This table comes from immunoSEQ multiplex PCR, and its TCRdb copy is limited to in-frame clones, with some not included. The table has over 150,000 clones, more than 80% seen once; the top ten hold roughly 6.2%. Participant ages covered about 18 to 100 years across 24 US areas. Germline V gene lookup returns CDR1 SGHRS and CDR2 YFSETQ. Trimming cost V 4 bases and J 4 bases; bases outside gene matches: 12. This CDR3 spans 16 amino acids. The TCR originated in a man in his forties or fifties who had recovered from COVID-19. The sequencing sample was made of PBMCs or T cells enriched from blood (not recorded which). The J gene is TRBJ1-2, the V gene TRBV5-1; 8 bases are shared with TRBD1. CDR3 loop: CASSMDRATVGYGYTF. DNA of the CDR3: TGCGCCAGCAGCATGGACAGGGCTACGGTGGGCTATGGCTACACCTTC. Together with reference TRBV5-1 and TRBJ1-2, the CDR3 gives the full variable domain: KAGVTQTPRYLIKTRGQQVTLSCSPISGHRSVSWYQQTPGQGLQFLFEYFSETQRNKGNFPGRFSGRQFSNSRSEMNVSTLELGDSALYLCASSMDRATVGYGYTFGSGTRLTVV.